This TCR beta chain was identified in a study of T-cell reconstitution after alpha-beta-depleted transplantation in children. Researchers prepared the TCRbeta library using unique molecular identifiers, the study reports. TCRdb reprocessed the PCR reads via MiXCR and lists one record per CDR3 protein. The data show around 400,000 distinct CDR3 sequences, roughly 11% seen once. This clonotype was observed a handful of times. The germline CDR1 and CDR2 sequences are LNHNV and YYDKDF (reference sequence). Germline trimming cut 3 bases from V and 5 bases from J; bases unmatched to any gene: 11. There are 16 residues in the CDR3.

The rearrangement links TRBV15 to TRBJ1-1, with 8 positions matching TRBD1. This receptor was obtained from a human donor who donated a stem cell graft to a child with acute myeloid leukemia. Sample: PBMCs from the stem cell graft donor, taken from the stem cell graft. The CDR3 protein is CATSSYRGIGGTEAFF. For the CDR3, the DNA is TGTGCCACCAGCAGTTACAGGGGGATAGGAGGAACTGAAGCTTTCTTT.